This paragraph covers one TCR beta chain sequence. The source of the sample is a study of blood T cell repertoires in COVID-19. Background on the study: Acute and convalescent COVID-19 specimens originated in the United States, Italy and Spain. From T cells, B-cell-depleted T cells, or PBMCs came the material, which was cDNA or gDNA.

Germline assignment: CDR1 LGHDT and CDR2 YNNKEL (reference sequence). Losses at the gene ends were 7 bases for V and 10 bases for J; bases not matched to a gene: 6. CDR3 length: 12 amino acids. Source study methods: Scientists estimated how many nucleated cells there were by amplifying reference gene primers. Produced via immunoSEQ multiplex PCR; TCRdb's table is partial and in-frame only. V, J and clone size reflect that table, while D and trimming were determined from the DNA. The sample carries around 97,000 clones, about nine tenths recorded once. This receptor was obtained from a woman older than 75 in a cohort sampled during active COVID-19. The genes are TRBV3-1 (or the pseudogene TRBV3-2) and TRBJ2-1, with 8 nucleotides matching TRBD1. The sample was peripheral blood. CDR3 sequence: CASTSGGGEQFF. DNA for the CDR3: TGTGCCAGCACCTCAGGGGGCGGGGAGCAGTTCTTC.